The TCR beta chain under discussion was sequenced for a study of blood T cell repertoires in COVID-19. Looking at the study overall: The United States, Italy and Spain supplied acute and convalescent COVID-19 samples. PBMCs, B-cell-depleted T cells, or T cells provided the cDNA or gDNA that made up the material.

Trimming removed 5 bases from V and 4 bases from J; junction bases left unmatched: 8. Germline CDR1 reads LNHNV; CDR2 reads YYDKDF (reference sequence). This CDR3 is 16 amino acids long. Recruited during active infection, patients (from Seattle) were subsequently followed longitudinally. In the authors' methods: Nucleated cell counts were estimated from reference gene primer amplification. Sequencing was performed with immunoSEQ multiplex PCR; in TCRdb, only in-frame clones are kept and a portion is missing. Clonal size and the V and J genes are those of that table, whereas D and trimming came from the DNA. There are under 550,000 clones in the sample; roughly 90% occur only once, and 0.8% to 0.9% lies in the top ten.

The chain is built from TRBV15 and TRBJ1-3, with 10 nucleotides matching TRBD1. The specimen sequenced was peripheral blood. The sequence derives from a man aged 18 to 30 with COVID-19, enrolled during active disease. The CDR3 DNA follows: TGTGCCACCAGCGTGGGACAGGGGATTGCGGGAAACACCATATATTTT. Amino acid sequence: CATSVGQGIAGNTIYF. Variable domain in full (rest from reference TRBV15 and TRBJ1-3): DAMVIQNPRYQVTQFGKPVTLSCSQTLNHNVMYWYQQKSSQAPKLLFHYYDKDFNNEADTPDNFQSRRPNTSFCFLDIRSPGLGDTAMYLCATSVGQGIAGNTIYFGEGSWLTVV.